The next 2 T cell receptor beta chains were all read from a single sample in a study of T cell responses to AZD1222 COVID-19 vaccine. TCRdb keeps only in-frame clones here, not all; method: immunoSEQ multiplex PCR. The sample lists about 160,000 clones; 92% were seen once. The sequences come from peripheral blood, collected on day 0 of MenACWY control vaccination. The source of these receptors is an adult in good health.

CDR3 loop: CASTPLAGAYEQYF. As DNA, the CDR3 is TGTGCCAGCACCCCACTAGCGGGGGCCTACGAGCAGTACTTC. This chain links TRBV6-5 with TRBJ2-7, with TRBD2 matching over 11 bases. CDR1 and CDR2 from the germline V gene are MNHEY and SVGAGI. With 7 bases clipped from V and 2 bases from J, the junction kept 4 bases outside the gene matches. The CDR3 runs 14 residues.

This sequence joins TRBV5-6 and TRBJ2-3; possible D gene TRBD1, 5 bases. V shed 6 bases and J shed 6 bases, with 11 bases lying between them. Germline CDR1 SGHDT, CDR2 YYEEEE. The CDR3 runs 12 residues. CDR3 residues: CASTGSADTQYF. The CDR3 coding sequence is TGTGCCAGCACAGGGTCAGCGGATACGCAGTATTTT. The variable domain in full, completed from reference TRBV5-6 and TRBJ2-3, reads DAGVTQSPTHLIKTRGQQVTLRCSPKSGHDTVSWYQQALGQGPQFIFQYYEEEERQRGNFPDRFSGHQFPNYSSELNVNALLLGDSALYLCASTGSADTQYFGPGTRLTVL.